Listed below are T cell receptor beta chains from one sample, sequenced in a study of identical twins. Using its own MiXCR run on the 5' RACE reads, TCRdb lists one record per CDR3 protein. The sample comprises more than 250,000 distinct CDR3 sequences, approximately 8.5% of which are singletons, and around 2.1% rests with the top ten. These same data were also listed under a study on yellow fever vaccine responses in identical twins.

The source material was memory (CD45RO+) T cells sorted from blood. Receptor source: a woman between 18 and 30 years old in good health. Each CDR3 is given without its conserved first and last residue. D genes are given only for firm matches. Rows give clone size only sometimes, using once, few, many, or a class for an expanded clone.

D gene	V gene	clone size	J gene	CDR3 protein
TRBD1	TRBV6-4	-	TRBJ1-1	ASSKTGEAEAF
TRBD1	TRBV4-1	many	TRBJ2-3	ASSQEARGPGNTQY
TRBD2	TRBV4-1	-	TRBJ2-3	ASSRNRATGTSGGFPDTQY
-	TRBV5-1	many	TRBJ2-6	ASSLIGVKAGANVLT
-	TRBV2	-	TRBJ2-7	ASSIRLLLYEQY
-	TRBV20-1	-	TRBJ1-6	SARNSPGGSPNSPLH
-	TRBV24-1	-	TRBJ2-2	ATSEQGAGELF
-	TRBV20-1	-	TRBJ1-5	SQGSSNQPQH
-	TRBV11-2	many	TRBJ2-3	ASSYPITDTQY
TRBD2	TRBV12-3/TRBV12-4	many	TRBJ2-7	ASKPGLAGEYEQY
-	TRBV12-3/TRBV12-4	few	TRBJ1-3	ASSFFRDSENTIY
-	TRBV12-3/TRBV12-4	many	TRBJ2-7	ASRPTGSNEQY
-	TRBV2	-	TRBJ2-5	ASKEEAETQY
-	TRBV11-2	-	TRBJ2-4	ASSLDTNIQY
TRBD1	TRBV11-1	few	TRBJ1-2	ASSPSEGGIAYGYT
-	TRBV10-3	-	TRBJ2-3	AIKRTDSRTDTQY